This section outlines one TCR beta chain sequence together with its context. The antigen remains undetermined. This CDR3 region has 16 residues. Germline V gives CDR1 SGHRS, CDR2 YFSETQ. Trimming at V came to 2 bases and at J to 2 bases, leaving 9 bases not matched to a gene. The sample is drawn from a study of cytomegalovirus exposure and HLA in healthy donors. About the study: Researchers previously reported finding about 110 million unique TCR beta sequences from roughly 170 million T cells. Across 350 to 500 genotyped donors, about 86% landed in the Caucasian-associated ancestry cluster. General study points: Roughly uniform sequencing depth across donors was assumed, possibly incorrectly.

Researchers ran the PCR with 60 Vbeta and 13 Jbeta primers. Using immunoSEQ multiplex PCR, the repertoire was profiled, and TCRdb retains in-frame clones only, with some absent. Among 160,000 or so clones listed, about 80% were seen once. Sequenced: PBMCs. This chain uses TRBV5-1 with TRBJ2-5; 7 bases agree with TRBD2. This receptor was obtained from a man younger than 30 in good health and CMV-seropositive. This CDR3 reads CASSLLVGGGQETQYF. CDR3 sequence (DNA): TGCGCCAGCAGCTTATTAGTGGGGGGGGGACAAGAGACCCAGTACTTC.